This T cell receptor beta chain is drawn from a study of response to subunit inactivated influenza vaccine. TCRdb re-derived calls from the RT-PCR reads in MiXCR, one entry per CDR3 protein. The sample records approximately 680,000 distinct CDR3 sequences, 15% to 19% being singletons. Germline assignment: CDR1 SGHAT and CDR2 FQDESV (reference sequence). The CDR3 runs to 19 residues. V lost 5 bases to trimming and J lost 1 base; unmatched junction nucleotides: 15. Findings and caveats of the study: The authors offered the suggestion that each seasonal influenza vaccination recruits few new T cells.

About this clonotype itself: Antigen unknown.

The chain links TRBV11-1 to TRBJ2-3; TRBD2 agrees at 10 bases. The sample in question was PBMCs from blood, obtained 11 to 12 days after vaccination. The TCR originated in a man in his fifties or sixties who received an inactivated influenza vaccine. The CDR3 loop is CASSGPTSGATLGTDTQYF. DNA for the CDR3: TGTGCCAGCAGCGGGCCCACTAGCGGGGCGACATTAGGCACAGATACGCAGTATTTT.